This section outlines one T cell receptor (beta chain) sequence together with its context. Its antigen is unknown. Profiling relied on immunoSEQ multiplex PCR, and the TCRdb table lists in-frame clones only, not all of them. The table includes some 15,000 clones, about 62% detected once. The sample originates from a study of CD4+ T cells in melanoma. Points from the study as a whole: Reportedly, melanoma neoantigen-specific CD4+ T cells showed varied differentiation states. CD8+ T cell, macrophage and B cell function reportedly correlated with neoantigen-specific CD4+ T cells.

The CDR3 runs to 14 residues. The J segment lost 6 bases and the V segment lost 4 bases, leaving 3 bases of the junction unmatched. The germline gives CDR1 SGHRS, CDR2 YFSETQ. This clonotype originated in a human donor with melanoma. The sample consisted of cells from a culture (not recorded whether cultured in vitro). The chain couples TRBV5-1 to TRBJ2-2; TRBD2 agrees at 10 bases. In nucleotides, the CDR3 is TGCGCCAGCAGCGTCGGACTAGCGGCCGGGGAGCTGTTTTTT. This sequence encodes CASSVGLAAGELFF.